Each of the 29 T cell receptor beta chains below was sequenced from the same sample in a study of Graves' ophthalmopathy and Graves' hyperthyroidism. CDR3 regions of TCR beta were amplified from RNA transcripts. RT-PCR with HTBI primers came first, then second-round multiplex PCR. TCRdb redid the calling of the multiplex PCR reads with MiXCR, one entry per CDR3 protein. Of some 47,000 distinct CDR3 sequences in the sample, under 55% were seen once. The sample consisted of peripheral blood. These receptors originate from an adult man with Graves' ophthalmopathy.

The chain combines TRBV12-3 or TRBV12-4 with TRBJ2-7; possibly TRBD1 or TRBD2 for D (5 bases each). CDR3 size: 11 residues. With 3 bases removed from V and 7 bases from J, the gap between germline ends came to 7 bases. This CDR3 reads CASSFEGEQYF. The CDR3 region has the DNA TGTGCCAGCAGTTTTGAGGGGGAGCAGTACTTC.

This clonotype has a count of ten or more. The chain joins TRBV7-9 to TRBJ2-3; 7 bases are a match to TRBD2. This CDR3 comprises 16 residues. Germline lookup yields CDR1 SEHNR and CDR2 FQNEAQ (reference sequence). J gave up 5 bases and V 5 bases, and 13 bases lay outside the gene matches. The CDR3 reads CASSPPFRLAKDTQYF. The DNA for the CDR3 is TGTGCCAGCAGCCCGCCCTTTCGACTAGCTAAAGATACGCAGTATTTT. The full variable domain, its missing parts supplied by reference TRBV7-9 and TRBJ2-3, is DTGVSQNPRHKITKRGQNVTFRCDPISEHNRLYWYRQTLGQGPEFLTYFQNEAQLEKSRLLSDRFSAERPKGSFSTLEIQRTEQGDSAMYLCASSPPFRLAKDTQYFGPGTRLTVL.

V is TRBV2 and J is TRBJ2-3; possibly TRBD1 or TRBD2 for D (5 bases each). There are 12 residues in the CDR3. Germline V CDR1 and CDR2: SNHLY, FYNNEI. V dropped 8 bases and J dropped 4 bases, with 10 bases sitting between them. The CDR3: CASVLGADTQYF. The CDR3 nucleotides are TGTGCCAGCGTTTTGGGGGCAGATACGCAGTATTTT.

In the case of this clonotype: This may come from a read error, since a much larger clone is one base off. Given the absence of the conserved phenylalanine or tryptophan at the CDR3 end, a read error is likely. The rearrangement uses TRBV28 and TRBJ1-5, with D unresolved. Germline lookup yields CDR1 MDHEN and CDR2 SYDVKM. The CDR3 loop spans 15 amino acids. V gave up 2 bases and J gave up 2 bases, with 10 bases separating them. CDR3 loop: CASSLAGGGNQPQHL. DNA for the CDR3: TGTGCCAGCAGTTTAGCAGGAGGAGGCAATCAGCCCCAGCATCTT.

The V gene is TRBV29-1, the J gene TRBJ2-7; D uncertain. Germline CDR1 SQVTM, CDR2 ANQGSEA. The CDR3 extends over 12 amino acids. The V and J ends lost 4 bases and 2 bases respectively, with 9 bases between them. The CDR3 sequence: CSVGTRPYEQYF. The CDR3 DNA follows: TGCAGCGTTGGAACCAGGCCCTACGAGCAGTACTTC.

This clonotype was found many times. The rearrangement uses TRBV20-1 and TRBJ2-3, with no clear D. The CDR3 runs 16 residues. Trimming stripped 1 base from V and 6 bases from J, with 20 bases between. Per germline, CDR1 DFQATT and CDR2 SNEGSKA (reference sequence). The CDR3 loop is CSARVVERSHSDTQYF. The CDR3 DNA reads TGCAGTGCTAGAGTGGTGGAGAGGTCCCATTCGGATACGCAGTATTTT.

The chain uses TRBV24-1 and TRBJ2-7; 8 nucleotides align to TRBD1. The CDR3 extends over 14 amino acids. V dropped 3 bases and J dropped 5; count of bases not matched to a gene: 5. Germline CDR1 KGHDR, CDR2 SFDVKD. The CDR3 coding sequence is TGTGCCACCAGTGATCTTACAGGGGGTGACGAGCAGTACTTC. Its protein product is CATSDLTGGDEQYF.

This clonotype was seen many times. CDR3 sequence: CATDRAGGNTIYF. Written as DNA, the CDR3 is TGTGCCACGGACAGGGCGGGTGGAAACACCATATATTTT. The gene calls are TRBV30 and TRBJ1-3; TRBD1 aligns across 8 bases. This CDR3 region has 13 residues. The germline CDR1 and CDR2 sequences are GTSNPN and SVGIG (reference sequence). With V trimmed by 8 bases and J by 3 bases, 6 bases remained unmatched.

Regarding this clonotype: Germline and junction disagree at one end, which may indicate a read error. The chain combines TRBV5-1 with TRBJ2-3, with TRBD2 matching 8 bases. The CDR3 runs to 15 residues. The V gene's germline CDR1 is SGHRS and CDR2 YFSETQ. The CDR3 nucleotides read TGTGCCAGCAGCTTACGGCGGGGGGGCACAGATACGCAGTATTTT. The encoded protein is CASSLRRGGTDTQYF.

The chain employs TRBV5-1 and TRBJ1-5; D call uncertain. V lost 4 bases and J lost 8, with 13 bases in between. CDR3 length: 13 residues. The V gene's germline CDR1 is SGHRS and CDR2 YFSETQ. CDR3 DNA sequence: TGCGCCAGCAGCCCTGCCCCGGGAGAGCCCCAGCATTTT. This codes for CASSPAPGEPQHF.

A few counts support this clonotype. A much bigger clone sits one base away, suggesting this may be a read error. The final CDR3 position lacks the conserved phenylalanine or tryptophan, pointing to a likely read error. The rearrangement links TRBV12-3 or TRBV12-4 to TRBJ2-3, with 12 bases aligning to TRBD2. This CDR3 has 18 amino acids. V shed 3 bases, J shed 0 bases, and the junction held 7 bases outside the gene matches. As DNA, the CDR3 is TGTGCCAGCAGTTTTCTAGCGGGAGGGATCTCTAGCACAGATACGCAGTATGTT. It specifies CASSFLAGGISSTDTQYV.

As regards this clonotype: Just one base apart from a much larger clone, this may be a read error. J is TRBJ2-2 and V is TRBV3-1, with TRBD1 identical over 8 bases. The CDR3 spans 14 residues. CDR1 LGHDT and CDR2 YNNKEL come from the germline V gene (reference sequence). The CDR3 DNA sequence: TGTGCCAGCAGCCTCACAGGGGGTGACGGGGAGCTGGTTTTT. Encoded protein: CASSLTGGDGELVF.

This rearrangement joins TRBV2 to TRBJ2-7; D possibly corresponds to TRBD1 (6 bases). The CDR3 consists of 16 residues. V lost 6 bases and J lost 2, with 20 bases in between. Germline V gene sequence: CDR1 SNHLY, CDR2 FYNNEI. CDR3 sequence (DNA): TGTGCCAGCAGCGAGCCCATTCGGGACAAGACCTACGAGCAGTACTTC. This gives the protein CASSEPIRDKTYEQYF.

J is TRBJ2-5 and V is TRBV9; D is perhaps TRBD2 (6 bases). Trimming removed 4 bases at V and 5 bases at J, with 12 bases between. The CDR3 consists of 13 residues. Germline CDR1 is SGDLS and CDR2 is YYNGEE. CDR3 region: CASSPGGEETQYF. Written as DNA, the CDR3 is TGTGCCAGCAGCCCCGGGGGAGAGGAGACCCAGTACTTC.

CDR3 sequence (DNA): TGCGCCAGCAGCCGAGGGGAGCAGTACTTC. Its translation: CASSRGEQYF. The chain joins TRBV5-1 to TRBJ2-7; maybe TRBD2 (5 bases). The V end lost 4 bases, the J end lost 7 bases, and 6 bases lay between the germline ends. The CDR3 length is 10 residues. Germline CDR1 and CDR2: SGHRS and YFSETQ.

This clonotype was counted a single time. The junction and the germline gene differ at one end; a read error may be behind it. The chain has TRBV7-2 and TRBJ2-7, with TRBD2 as a possible D gene (6 bases). Looked up from germline, CDR1 is SGHTA and CDR2 is FQGNSA. The CDR3 consists of 16 residues. CDR3 nucleotides: TGCGCCAGCAGCCGCCACGGGGGAATGGGACCTTACGAGCAGTACTTC. Translation gives CASSRHGGMGPYEQYF.

This clonotype was seen a single time. This chain connects TRBV2 to TRBJ1-5; a weak D match, TRBD1 (5 bases). This CDR3 is built from 15 residues. Trimming cost V 4 bases and J 5 bases, with 15 bases left between them. Germline V gene data show CDR1 as SNHLY and CDR2 as FYNNEI. CDR3 region: CASSARGRDYQPQHF. The CDR3 DNA follows: TGTGCCAGCAGTGCTAGAGGTAGGGACTATCAGCCCCAGCATTTT.

In its sample, this clonotype was seen many times. The rearrangement uses TRBV20-1 and TRBJ2-7; perhaps TRBD1 as D (5 bases). The V end lost 0 bases, the J end lost 0 bases, and 15 bases lay between the germline ends. Germline CDR1 reads DFQATT; CDR2 reads SNEGSKA (reference sequence). The CDR3 totals 16 residues. For the CDR3, the DNA is TGCAGTGCTAGAGAGCCCAGGGCTGCCCGCTCCTACGAGCAGTACTTC. Its protein is CSAREPRAARSYEQYF.

This clonotype was counted many times. The chain has TRBV14 and TRBJ1-6; no reliable D call. Trimming stripped 1 base from V and 9 bases from J, with 13 bases between. CDR1 SGHDN and CDR2 FVKESK come from the germline V gene. There are 15 residues in the CDR3. As DNA, the CDR3 is TGTGCCAGCAGCCAAGGTGTCCCAGGACTTTCACCCCTCCACTTT. It is translated as CASSQGVPGLSPLHF.

This sequence joins TRBV7-2 and TRBJ2-2, with 7 bases that match TRBD2. The length of the CDR3 is 11 residues. The germline V gene has CDR1 SGHTA and CDR2 FQGNSA. J lost 8 bases, V lost 8 bases, and 2 bases had no gene match. CDR3 nucleotides: TGTGCCAGCCGACTAGCTGGGGAGCTGTTTTTT. This gives the protein CASRLAGELFF.

The rearrangement uses TRBV10-3 and TRBJ2-1; 11 nucleotides line up with TRBD2. Trimming took 0 bases from V and 9 from J; bases not matched to a gene: 4. The CDR3 consists of 15 residues. The germline gives CDR1 ENHRY, CDR2 SYGVKD. The CDR3 sequence: CAISESRLAGREQFF. The CDR3 nucleotides read TGTGCCATCAGTGAGTCGCGACTAGCGGGACGTGAGCAGTTCTTC.

Points on this clonotype: Germline and junction disagree at one end, which may indicate a read error. The chain employs TRBV7-9 and TRBJ2-7; D gene unclear. The CDR3 is 14 residues long. Germline assignment: CDR1 SEHNR and CDR2 FQNEAQ (reference sequence). CDR3 amino acids: CASSLAAVGYELYF. CDR3 nucleotide sequence: TGTGCCAGCAGTCTGGCGGCAGTGGGGTACGAGCTGTACTTC.

V and J are TRBV20-1 and TRBJ1-2; D gene ambiguous. The ends were cut back, 7 bases at V and 8 bases at J, with 8 bases in the middle. Germline CDR1 reads DFQATT; CDR2 reads SNEGSKA (reference sequence). This CDR3 has 9 residues. CDR3 amino acids: CSVKIGYTF. The CDR3 region has the DNA TGCAGTGTTAAAATAGGCTACACCTTC.

The chain is built from TRBV20-1 and TRBJ1-5; D gene ambiguous. The V end was cut by 2 bases, the J end by 7 bases, with 12 bases between. Germline V CDR1 and CDR2: DFQATT, SNEGSKA (reference sequence). This CDR3 contains 13 residues. CDR3 nucleotides: TGCAGTGCTAGAAAACGAGTGGGACAGCCCCAGCATTTT. Its protein product is CSARKRVGQPQHF.

This clonotype came up many times. The gene calls are TRBV2 and TRBJ1-4, with TRBD1 matching 10 bases. V trimming: 3 bases; J trimming: 10 bases; junction bases outside the gene matches: 2. CDR3 length: 13 residues. The germline V gene has CDR1 SNHLY and CDR2 FYNNEI. The CDR3 reads CASSEDRGGKLFF. The DNA for the CDR3 is TGTGCCAGCAGTGAGGACAGGGGGGGAAAACTGTTTTTT.

This clonotype was recorded at least ten times. This sequence joins TRBV24-1 and TRBJ1-5; the match to TRBD1 covers 7 bases. This CDR3 spans 15 amino acids. The V gene's germline CDR1 is KGHDR and CDR2 SFDVKD. Germline trimming cut 4 bases from V and 4 bases from J; bases unmatched to any gene: 6. The CDR3 is CATSDARGPNQPQHF. For the CDR3, the DNA is TGTGCCACCAGTGACGCAAGGGGGCCGAATCAGCCCCAGCATTTT.

The V and J genes are TRBV27 and TRBJ1-1, with D perhaps TRBD1 (5 bases). The V gene's germline CDR1 is MNHEY and CDR2 SMNVEV (reference sequence). Trimming removed 3 bases from V and 1 base from J, with 15 bases in between. This CDR3 has 16 amino acids. The CDR3 here is CASSFSSGGRNTEAFF. DNA of the CDR3: TGTGCCAGCAGTTTCTCTTCCGGGGGGAGGAACACTGAAGCTTTCTTT.

The table lists this clonotype with many counts. CDR3 sequence reads: CSARFYGTGGFNEQFF. CDR3 nucleotide sequence: TGCAGTGCTAGATTTTATGGGACAGGGGGATTCAATGAGCAGTTCTTC. This chain connects TRBV20-1 to TRBJ2-1, with TRBD1 identical over 11 bases. The V gene's germline CDR1 is DFQATT and CDR2 SNEGSKA (reference sequence). The CDR3 loop spans 16 amino acids. V shed 2 bases and J 6 bases; nucleotides not matched to a gene: 9.

This clonotype was detected ten times or more. This sequence joins TRBV7-3 and TRBJ2-1; 7 bases are a match to TRBD2. Germline loops: CDR1 SGHTA, CDR2 FQGTGA. The J segment lost 2 bases and the V segment lost 5 bases, leaving 6 bases of the junction unmatched. The CDR3 is 15 amino acids. The CDR3 bases are TGTGCCAGCAGCCTATACGGGGGGACCTACAATGAGCAGTTCTTC. As protein: CASSLYGGTYNEQFF.